Described below is a single TCR beta chain sequence and its context. The V and J ends lost 3 bases and 4 bases respectively, with 8 bases between them. Germline V lookup: CDR1 MGHDK, CDR2 SYGVNS. The CDR3 consists of 13 residues. The entry originates in a study of blood T cell repertoires in COVID-19. The method was immunoSEQ multiplex PCR; TCRdb's version includes in-frame clones alone and lacks a portion of them. The sample includes some 110,000 clones, 84% of them seen just once. The sequence came from a woman aged 60-75 years with acute or convalescent COVID-19. This chain joins TRBV25-1 and TRBJ2-3; D is unclear. The specimen was peripheral blood. Here the CDR3 reads CASSEEGADTQYF. CDR3 bases: TGTGCCAGCAGTGAGGAAGGAGCAGATACGCAGTATTTT.